These 32 T cell receptor beta chains were all obtained from the same sample, sequenced in a study of T cells in Graves' hyperthyroidism and ophthalmopathy. There were TCR beta CDR3 regions amplified from RNA transcripts. First-round RT-PCR targeting the TCR CDR3 was performed with the HTBI primer set. MiXCR was run by TCRdb on the multiplex PCR reads, yielding one entry per CDR3 protein. The sample carries hundreds of thousands of distinct CDR3 sequences, around 20% recorded once. Sequenced sample: blood. The receptor set was obtained from a man aged 35-49 years with Graves' ophthalmopathy.

This sequence joins TRBV20-1 and TRBJ2-3; 9 bases are a match to TRBD2. This CDR3 spans 16 amino acids. The V gene's germline CDR1 is DFQATT and CDR2 SNEGSKA (reference sequence). After removal of 0 bases from V and 2 bases from J, the junction contained 6 bases not matched to a gene. CDR3 sequence (DNA): TGCAGTGCTAGAGATCCGTCTAGCGGGAACACAGATACGCAGTATTTT. Residues: CSARDPSSGNTDTQYF.

In this sample, this clonotype turned up many times. The rearrangement joins TRBV5-1 to TRBJ2-7; unclear D gene. Trimming removed 1 base from V and 4 bases from J, with 15 bases in between. The CDR3 runs 15 residues. Germline V gives CDR1 SGHRS, CDR2 YFSETQ. The CDR3 DNA follows: TGCGCCAGCAGCTTGTTTAAAGGGTTATTTTACGAGCAGTACTTC. It encodes CASSLFKGLFYEQYF.

The rearrangement joins TRBV6-2 or TRBV6-3 to TRBJ1-6, with D maybe TRBD1 (5 bases). Trimming shortened V by 0 bases and J by 8 bases, and 32 bases separated the two germline ends. CDR1 MNHEY and CDR2 SVGEGT come from the germline V gene. CDR3 size: 22 residues. The chain's CDR3 is CASSYSSRVRGPPTPGDSPLHF. DNA for the CDR3: TGTGCCAGCAGTTACTCGAGCAGGGTAAGAGGGCCCCCCACCCCGGGGGATTCACCCCTCCACTTT.

V usage is TRBV14 and J usage is TRBJ2-1, with 8 bases that match TRBD2. Germline V gives CDR1 SGHDN, CDR2 FVKESK. The V segment lost 7 bases and the J segment 3 bases; nucleotides outside the gene matches: 5. The CDR3 length is 14 residues. Written as DNA, the CDR3 is TGTGCCAGCAATGCAGCGGGGGTCTACAATGAGCAGTTCTTC. Protein: CASNAAGVYNEQFF.

The chain carries TRBV5-1 and TRBJ1-6; no firm D call. The germline CDR1 and CDR2 sequences are SGHRS and YFSETQ. The CDR3 consists of 14 residues. The V end was cut by 0 bases, the J end by 8 bases, with 9 bases between. The CDR3 protein is CASSLGLKHSPLHF. In nucleotides, the CDR3 is TGCGCCAGCAGCTTGGGGCTTAAGCATTCACCCCTCCACTTT.

The rearrangement joins TRBV5-1 to TRBJ1-2; D may be TRBD1 (5 bases). The CDR3 is made up of 15 amino acids. Germline CDR1 and CDR2: SGHRS and YFSETQ. The V gene lost 1 base and the J gene lost 2 bases, with 12 bases spanning the gap. The CDR3 DNA is TGCGCCAGCAGCTTGTCTCGGGACGGAAACTATGGCTACACCTTC. This translates into CASSLSRDGNYGYTF.

The sample holds a few counts of this clonotype. The rearrangement uses TRBV29-1 and TRBJ2-2; the D is unclear. The CDR3 covers 14 residues. Germline CDR1 and CDR2: SQVTM and ANQGSEA. Between the trimmed V and J ends, which lost 0 bases and 1 base, there was a span of 6 bases. CDR3: CSVEDRRNTGELFF. In DNA, the CDR3 is TGCAGCGTTGAAGATCGAAGGAACACCGGGGAGCTGTTTTTT.

This clonotype was seen just once. This clone may be a read error of a much larger clone one base away. J is TRBJ2-5 and V is TRBV28; D assignment may be TRBD1 or TRBD2 (6 bases each). CDR1 is MDHEN, CDR2 SYDVKM, per germline. The CDR3 runs to 15 residues. Trimming left V 6 bases short and J 4 bases short, with 18 bases between. In DNA, the CDR3 is TGTGCCAGCAGCGACATAGGGGGGCTAGGAGAGACCCAGTACTTC. Protein product: CASSDIGGLGETQYF.

The rearrangement links TRBV2 to TRBJ1-2; weak D call: TRBD1 (5 bases). The V end lost 4 bases, the J end lost 6 bases, and 18 bases lay between the germline ends. Germline V gives CDR1 SNHLY, CDR2 FYNNEI. This CDR3 has 15 amino acids. The CDR3 loop is CASSVGGAGQNGYTF. The CDR3 DNA sequence: TGTGCCAGCAGTGTGGGCGGTGCGGGGCAGAATGGCTACACCTTC.

This clonotype occurred a few times. The rearrangement links TRBV14 to TRBJ2-1; 8 nucleotides line up with TRBD2. With V trimmed by 4 bases and J by 5 bases, 7 bases remained unmatched. Germline V gene sequence: CDR1 SGHDN, CDR2 FVKESK. The CDR3 extends over 15 amino acids. The CDR3: CASSRGGLSDNEQFF. The DNA of the CDR3 is TGTGCCAGCAGCCGCGGGGGGCTGTCCGACAATGAGCAGTTCTTC.

This clonotype was observed at least ten times. V is TRBV6-2 or TRBV6-3 and J is TRBJ1-1; D not resolved. V was cut by 7 bases and J by 0 bases, with 15 bases left in between. Germline V lookup: CDR1 MNHEY, CDR2 SVGEGT. This CDR3 region has 15 residues. CDR3 sequence reads: CASKTERTLNTEAFF. In DNA form, the CDR3 reads TGTGCCAGCAAGACCGAAAGGACTTTGAACACTGAAGCTTTCTTT.

This clonotype has more than one count but fewer than ten. This chain joins TRBV6-1 and TRBJ1-3, with D perhaps TRBD1 (6 bases). CDR3 length: 14 amino acids. Germline-derived CDR1 and CDR2 are MNHNS and SASEGT. V lost 9 bases to trimming and J lost 2 bases, with 14 bases between them. The CDR3 coding sequence is TGTGCCAGTCGTACGGGGGGCACTGGAAACACCATATATTTT. Encoded protein: CASRTGGTGNTIYF.

This clonotype appeared a few times. V gene TRBV3-1 combines with J gene TRBJ1-6; D gene uncertain. V lost 2 bases, J lost 3 bases, and 8 bases lay in between. Per germline, CDR1 LGHDT and CDR2 YNNKEL (reference sequence). The CDR3 covers 15 residues. The CDR3 bases are TGTGCCAGCAGCCAATCCCGAAACTATAATTCACCCCTCCACTTT. It translates to CASSQSRNYNSPLHF.

The chain joins TRBV7-9 to TRBJ2-7, with 7 bases matching TRBD2. CDR1 and CDR2 from the germline V gene are SEHNR and FQNEAQ (reference sequence). This CDR3 has 17 amino acids. J lost 0 bases, V lost 8 bases, and 16 bases had no gene match. The CDR3 protein is CASQDGLAAVSSYEQYF. The DNA of the CDR3 is TGTGCCAGCCAAGACGGCCTAGCGGCTGTTAGCTCCTACGAGCAGTACTTC.

In its sample, this clonotype was seen many times. The chain carries TRBV7-9 and TRBJ2-1; D might be TRBD1 (6 bases). CDR1 and CDR2 (germline): SEHNR, FQNEAQ (reference sequence). The CDR3 length is 15 residues. The V gene lost 6 bases and the J gene lost 2 bases, with 14 bases spanning the gap. CDR3 residues: CASSYRDTAYNEQFF. The CDR3 nucleotides are TGTGCCAGCAGTTACCGGGACACTGCCTACAATGAGCAGTTCTTC.

This clonotype showed up just once. The rearrangement links TRBV18 to TRBJ2-3, with 10 bases that match TRBD2. In germline, CDR1 is KGHSH, CDR2 LQKENI. The CDR3 consists of 16 residues. The V gene end was trimmed by 0 bases and the J gene end by 8 bases; junction bases not matched to a gene: 8. CDR3 protein: CASSPPSQRGGGTQYF. CDR3 DNA sequence: TGTGCCAGCTCACCACCGTCCCAGCGGGGGGGCGGTACGCAGTATTTT.

Only a few counts were recorded for this clonotype. The chain has TRBV20-1 and TRBJ1-2; possible D gene TRBD1, 6 bases. Trimming pared 3 bases from V and 5 bases from J, leaving 19 bases between. The CDR3 has 15 amino acids. Germline lookup yields CDR1 DFQATT and CDR2 SNEGSKA (reference sequence). CDR3 sequence reads: CSARGSETGTYGYTF. DNA for the CDR3: TGCAGTGCTAGGGGATCAGAGACAGGAACTTATGGCTACACCTTC.

In its sample, this clonotype was seen many times. V gene TRBV30 combines with J gene TRBJ2-1; tentatively, D is TRBD1 (5 bases). The CDR3 is made up of 14 amino acids. V was trimmed by 2 bases and J by 10 bases, leaving 18 bases between them. Germline loops: CDR1 GTSNPN, CDR2 SVGIG (reference sequence). CDR3 region: CAWSFGALRAEQFF. CDR3 sequence (DNA): TGTGCCTGGAGTTTTGGGGCCTTAAGGGCAGAGCAGTTCTTC.

This clonotype has a count of ten or more. V gene TRBV7-2 combines with J gene TRBJ2-1, with 8 bases that match TRBD2. The CDR3 has 16 residues. J gave up 4 bases and V 5 bases, and 10 bases lay outside the gene matches. The germline CDR1 and CDR2 sequences are SGHTA and FQGNSA. CDR3 loop: CASSLRSSGTYNEQFF. CDR3 in DNA: TGTGCCAGCAGCCTCCGGAGTAGCGGGACATACAATGAGCAGTTCTTC.

The J gene is TRBJ2-1, the V gene TRBV7-9, with 7 bases aligning to TRBD2. The germline V gene has CDR1 SEHNR and CDR2 FQNEAQ (reference sequence). V was clipped by 2 bases and J by 3 bases; unmatched bases: 4. This CDR3 region has 15 residues. CDR3 DNA: TGTGCCAGCAGCTTAACGGGGGGAGTCTACAATGAGCAGTTCTTC. Encoded protein: CASSLTGGVYNEQFF. Combining the CDR3 with reference TRBV7-9 and TRBJ2-1 gives the whole variable domain DTGVSQNPRHKITKRGQNVTFRCDPISEHNRLYWYRQTLGQGPEFLTYFQNEAQLEKSRLLSDRFSAERPKGSFSTLEIQRTEQGDSAMYLCASSLTGGVYNEQFFGPGTRLTVL.

This clonotype was detected many times. This chain joins TRBV7-3 and TRBJ2-1; 15 bases align to TRBD2. The ends lost 5 bases at V and 7 bases at J; junction bases unmatched: 6. The germline V gene has CDR1 SGHTA and CDR2 FQGTGA. This CDR3 is 16 amino acids long. CDR3 protein: CASSPMGLAGGNEQFF. The CDR3 DNA reads as TGTGCCAGCAGCCCGATGGGACTAGCGGGAGGAAATGAGCAGTTCTTC.

This chain joins TRBV10-3 and TRBJ1-5, with 8 bases that match TRBD1. Germline CDR1 and CDR2: ENHRY and SYGVKD. With 2 bases clipped from V and 1 base from J, the junction kept 4 bases outside the gene matches. The CDR3 loop spans 16 amino acids. The DNA of the CDR3 is TGTGCCATCAGTGAGGGGCAGGGGGCGAGCAATCAGCCCCAGCATTTT. The encoded protein is CAISEGQGASNQPQHF.

There are many counts of this clonotype. V usage is TRBV7-8 and J usage is TRBJ2-2; maybe TRBD2 (5 bases). V shed 1 base and J shed 3 bases, with 9 bases lying between them. The germline V gene encodes CDR1 SGHVS and CDR2 FQNEAQ. The CDR3 spans 15 residues. The CDR3: CASSLVAHHTGELFF. The CDR3 bases are TGTGCCAGCAGCTTAGTAGCGCACCACACCGGGGAGCTGTTTTTT.

This rearrangement joins TRBV20-1 to TRBJ1-5, with D maybe TRBD1 (5 bases). Deletions cut 6 bases from V and 3 bases from J, with 15 bases between. The length of the CDR3 is 14 residues. Germline CDR1 is DFQATT and CDR2 is SNEGSKA (reference sequence). The CDR3 region has the DNA TGCAGTGCCCCAGCGAGGGGTGTCAATCAGCCCCAGCATTTT. Translated: CSAPARGVNQPQHF.

DNA of the CDR3: TGCAGTGCTCCGGGAACTCAGGGGGCCCTCGGGGGCTACACCTTC. It yields the protein CSAPGTQGALGGYTF. The rearrangement joins TRBV20-1 to TRBJ1-2; TRBD1 agrees at 8 bases. The CDR3 has 15 amino acids. CDR1 and CDR2 (germline): DFQATT, SNEGSKA (reference sequence). V shed 5 bases, J shed 8 bases, and the junction held 16 bases outside the gene matches.

This clonotype was observed a handful of times. Sequence at one end of the junction differs from germline and may be a read error. This chain joins TRBV7-8 and TRBJ2-3; 12 nucleotides agree with TRBD2. CDR1 SGHVS and CDR2 FQNEAQ come from the germline V gene. The CDR3 is 16 amino acids. The DNA for the CDR3 is TGTGCCAGCAGCTTAGTACTAGCGGGGGGTGAAGATAGGCAGTATTTT. This encodes CASSLVLAGGEDRQYF.

This CDR3 is CASSRGGAPEQYF. The CDR3 DNA reads TGTGCCAGCAGTAGAGGCGGGGCGCCCGAGCAGTATTTT. This chain joins TRBV12-3 or TRBV12-4 and TRBJ2-3, with D possibly TRBD2 on 6 matching bases. The CDR3 length is 13 residues. V lost 5 bases, J lost 11 bases, and 17 bases lay in between.

This clonotype appeared a few times. V gene TRBV5-1 combines with J gene TRBJ1-4, with D maybe TRBD1 (6 bases). V was shortened by 0 bases and J by 8 bases, with 11 bases between the two germline ends. Germline assignment: CDR1 SGHRS and CDR2 YFSETQ. The CDR3 has 14 residues. CDR3 coding DNA: TGCGCCAGCAGCTTGGTGGGACACCGCGAAAAACTGTTTTTT. It translates to CASSLVGHREKLFF.

The chain recombines TRBV27 with TRBJ2-7; 8 nucleotides line up with TRBD1. Germline-derived CDR1 and CDR2 are MNHEY and SMNVEV (reference sequence). The CDR3 runs to 14 residues. Unmatched junction bases numbered 5, after V lost 0 bases and J lost 7 bases. The chain's CDR3 is CASSLSQGAQEQYF. CDR3 in DNA: TGTGCCAGCAGTTTATCCCAGGGGGCTCAAGAGCAGTACTTC.

This clonotype was recorded a few times. The chain has TRBV4-1 and TRBJ2-5, with TRBD2 identical over 7 bases. The CDR3 loop spans 16 amino acids. J was trimmed by 5 bases and V by 3 bases; bases with no gene match: 12. Germline-derived CDR1 and CDR2 are MGHRA and YSYEKL. As DNA, the CDR3 is TGCGCCAGCAGCCAGGCCGGACTAGTGAGTTCGGAGACCCAGTACTTC. Its protein is CASSQAGLVSSETQYF.

The genes are TRBV6-2 or TRBV6-3 and TRBJ1-3; tentative D call: TRBD1 (5 bases). CDR1 and CDR2 from the germline V gene are MNHEY and SVGEGT. Trimming pared 2 bases from V and 0 bases from J, leaving 14 bases between. The CDR3 contains 17 residues. As DNA, the CDR3 is TGTGCCAGCAGTTACGCCTTGGGACGGTTCTCTGGAAACACCATATATTTT. Its protein is CASSYALGRFSGNTIYF.

This clonotype was counted only a few times. The genes are TRBV18 and TRBJ1-5; D remains ambiguous. Germline values: CDR1 KGHSH, CDR2 LQKENI. CDR3 size: 15 residues. V lost 6 bases and J lost 3, with 15 bases in between. CDR3: CASSVDGPANQPQHF. CDR3 nucleotides: TGTGCCAGCTCTGTGGACGGGCCGGCCAATCAGCCCCAGCATTTT. The variable domain in full, completed from reference TRBV18 and TRBJ1-5, reads NAGVMQNPRHLVRRRGQEARLRCSPMKGHSHVYWYRQLPEEGLKFMVYLQKENIIDESGMPKERFSAEFPKEGPSILRIQQVVRGDSAAYFCASSVDGPANQPQHFGDGTRLSIL.